These T cell receptor beta chains were read from a single sample in a study of blood T cell repertoires in COVID-19. Some clones are missing from TCRdb's copy, which holds only in-frame ones; the method was immunoSEQ multiplex PCR. In the table there are about 250,000 clones, around 87% of which are singletons. The sample comprised PBMCs or T cells enriched from blood (not recorded which). Receptor source: a woman aged 18-29 years who had recovered from COVID-19. Each CDR3 is given with its conserved first and last residue. A D gene is named only where the DNA matches it firmly. Clone size is stated in some rows and not others, as once, few, many or a class when expanded.

v_gene	d_gene	abundance	j_gene	CDR3aa	CDR3nt
TRBV29-1	.	.	TRBJ1-2	CSVEAGGVYGYTF	TGCAGCGTTGAGGCTGGGGGCGTCTATGGCTACACCTTC
TRBV19	.	.	TRBJ1-1	CASSRGQVNTEAFF	TGTGCCAGTAGTAGGGGGCAGGTGAACACTGAAGCTTTCTTT
TRBV6-5	TRBD1	once	TRBJ2-2	CASSDDRGRPGELFF	TGTGCCAGCAGCGATGACAGGGGGCGACCCGGGGAGCTGTTTTTT
TRBV28	.	once	TRBJ1-1	CASSFQGSRNTEAFF	TGTGCCAGCAGTTTCCAGGGCTCAAGGAACACTGAAGCTTTCTTT
TRBV11-2	TRBD1	.	TRBJ1-1	CASSSNRGAVTEAFF	TGTGCCAGCAGCTCGAACAGGGGGGCGGTCACTGAAGCTTTCTTT
TRBV12-3/TRBV12-4	.	.	TRBJ1-4	CASSSRQDEKLFF	TGTGCCAGCAGCTCACGACAGGATGAAAAACTGTTTTTT
TRBV3-1/TRBV3-2	.	.	TRBJ2-7	CASSQAGLNYEQYF	TGTGCCAGCAGCCAAGCGGGACTCAACTACGAGCAGTACTTC
TRBV9	TRBD2	.	TRBJ2-1	CASSEAGGPWNEQFF	TGTGCCAGCAGTGAAGCGGGGGGGCCCTGGAATGAGCAGTTCTTC
TRBV19	.	.	TRBJ2-3	CASSILSADTQYF	TGTGCCAGTAGTATCTTGTCGGCAGATACGCAGTATTTT
TRBV11-2	.	.	TRBJ2-1	CASSTGLGEQFF	TGTGCCAGCAGCACGGGGTTAGGCGAGCAGTTCTTC
TRBV10-3	TRBD1	.	TRBJ1-4	CATRDRAATNEKLFF	TGTGCCACCCGGGACAGAGCCGCAACTAATGAAAAACTGTTTTTT
TRBV7-9	.	.	TRBJ1-3	CASSTNRGNTIYF	TGTGCCAGCAGCACGAACAGGGGAAACACCATATATTTT
TRBV21-1	.	.	TRBJ1-2	CASSRRRNYGYTF	TGTGCCAGCAGCAGAAGGAGGAACTATGGCTACACCTTC
TRBV28	TRBD2	.	TRBJ2-7	CASSFGGRGSYEQYF	TGTGCCAGCAGTTTCGGGGGGAGAGGCTCCTACGAGCAGTACTTC
TRBV19	TRBD1	.	TRBJ1-2	CASSTGQGWFGYTF	TGTGCCAGTAGTACTGGACAGGGGTGGTTTGGCTACACCTTC
TRBV5-6	.	.	TRBJ1-2	CASLQDRTYGYTF	TGTGCCAGCCTCCAAGACAGGACCTATGGCTACACCTTC
TRBV27	TRBD1	.	TRBJ2-7	CASKRQGSSSYEQYF	TGTGCCAGCAAACGACAGGGGTCAAGCTCCTACGAGCAGTACTTC
TRBV5-1	TRBD2	.	TRBJ2-1	CASSLGLAGALYNEQFF	TGCGCCAGCAGCTTGGGGCTAGCGGGGGCCCTTTACAATGAGCAGTTCTTC
TRBV19	TRBD2	.	TRBJ2-1	CASSIGPGLAGGHSYNEQFF	TGTGCCAGTAGTATAGGCCCGGGACTAGCGGGGGGCCACTCCTACAATGAGCAGTTCTTC
TRBV9	.	once	TRBJ1-2	CASSVGANYGYTF	TGTGCCAGCAGCGTGGGCGCTAACTATGGCTACACCTTC
TRBV4-1	.	.	TRBJ1-4	CASSQDSGLSEKLFF	TGCGCCAGCAGCCAAGATTCTGGACTGAGCGAAAAACTGTTTTTT
TRBV7-9	TRBD1	once	TRBJ1-1	CASSLLQGSRTRPRAEAFF	TGTGCCAGCAGCTTACTACAGGGGTCCCGAACCAGACCCCGCGCTGAAGCTTTCTTT
TRBV6-5	TRBD1	.	TRBJ1-2	CASSWTGSDGYTF	TGTGCCAGCAGTTGGACAGGGAGCGATGGCTACACCTTC
TRBV12-3/TRBV12-4	.	once	TRBJ1-4	CASRLGGLEKLFF	TGTGCCAGCAGGCTCGGAGGGCTTGAAAAACTGTTTTTT
TRBV5-5	.	.	TRBJ1-1	CASSQGLLQNTEAFF	TGTGCCAGCAGCCAGGGGTTACTACAGAACACTGAAGCTTTCTTT
TRBV6-1	.	.	TRBJ2-7	CASSEALHEQYF	TGTGCCAGCAGTGAAGCGCTACACGAGCAGTACTTC
TRBV10-2	TRBD1	.	TRBJ1-4	CASSSRDSKTNEKLFF	TGCGCCAGCAGTTCTCGGGACAGCAAAACTAATGAAAAACTGTTTTTT
TRBV3-1/TRBV3-2	TRBD1	.	TRBJ2-7	CASSQGDRGSGFEQYF	TGTGCCAGCAGCCAAGGGGACAGGGGAAGTGGGTTTGAGCAGTACTTC
TRBV27	.	.	TRBJ1-5	CASSFGTGTPLHF	.
TRBV5-5	.	.	TRBJ1-1	CASSARGSMNTEAFF	TGTGCCAGCAGCGCCAGAGGGTCGATGAACACTGAAGCTTTCTTT
TRBV12-3/TRBV12-4	TRBD1	.	TRBJ1-5	CASSFDRGQPQHF	TGTGCCAGCAGTTTCGACAGGGGTCAGCCCCAGCATTTT
TRBV5-6	.	.	TRBJ1-1	CASSLGRRITEAFF	TGTGCCAGCAGCTTGGGTAGGAGAATCACTGAAGCTTTCTTT
TRBV15	.	.	TRBJ2-5	CATSRVSASVETQYF	TGTGCCACCAGCAGAGTCTCGGCTAGCGTTGAGACCCAGTACTTC
TRBV5-4	TRBD2	.	TRBJ2-3	CASNGRGGTDTQYF	TGTGCCAGCAATGGGCGGGGGGGCACAGATACGCAGTATTTT
TRBV7-3	TRBD2	.	TRBJ2-3	CASSLGAGGPAVVQTQYF	TGTGCCAGCAGCTTAGGGGCGGGGGGCCCCGCTGTCGTTCAAACGCAGTATTTT
TRBV5-1	TRBD1	.	TRBJ1-2	CASSLGQGAFYGYTF	TGCGCCAGCAGCTTGGGACAGGGGGCTTTCTATGGCTACACCTTC
TRBV29-1	TRBD1	once	TRBJ1-1	CSSRGIGTEAFF	TGCAGCTCCAGGGGGATCGGAACTGAAGCTTTCTTT
TRBV2	.	.	TRBJ1-6	CASSGGLGSSPLHF	TGTGCCAGCAGTGGTGGCCTGGGGAGTTCACCCCTCCACTTT
TRBV4-1	TRBD2	.	TRBJ2-3	CASSQDAGGPASDTQYF	TGCGCCAGCAGCCAAGATGCGGGGGGGCCCGCTTCGGATACGCAGTATTTT
TRBV28	.	.	TRBJ1-5	CASSPLRGRIVNQPQHF	TGTGCCAGCAGCCCCCTCCGAGGGCGGATAGTAAATCAGCCCCAGCATTTT
TRBV4-2	TRBD1	.	TRBJ2-1	CASSHSGQGKSYNEQFF	TGTGCCAGCAGCCATTCTGGACAGGGGAAATCCTACAATGAGCAGTTCTTC
TRBV27	TRBD1	.	TRBJ2-7	CASGPGQDSYEQYF	TGTGCCAGCGGTCCGGGACAGGACTCCTACGAGCAGTACTTC
TRBV3-1/TRBV3-2	.	.	TRBJ1-1	CASSQQGRTEAFF	TGTGCCAGCAGCCAACAGGGAAGGACTGAAGCTTTCTTT
TRBV6-5	.	.	TRBJ1-6	CASSFGGNSPLHF	TGTGCCAGCAGCTTCGGGGGTAATTCACCCCTCCACTTT
TRBV19	.	once	TRBJ1-6	CASSQRLKETPLHF	TGTGCCAGTAGTCAGCGGTTAAAAGAGACACCCCTCCACTTT
TRBV29-1	.	.	TRBJ1-1	CSVLTGRKAFF	TGCAGCGTTTTGACAGGCAGGAAAGCTTTCTTT
TRBV5-1	TRBD1	.	TRBJ2-7	CASSPRQGASYEQYF	TGCGCCAGCAGCCCACGACAGGGGGCAAGTTACGAGCAGTACTTC
TRBV19	TRBD1	.	TRBJ1-1	CASISGGVTEAFF	TGTGCCAGTATATCAGGGGGCGTGACTGAAGCTTTCTTT
TRBV5-6	.	.	TRBJ1-2	CASSLAGGYGYTF	TGTGCCAGCAGCTTGGCCGGAGGATATGGCTACACCTTC
TRBV5-1	TRBD2	.	TRBJ2-3	CASTLGLAGSTDTQYF	TGCGCCAGCACCCTGGGACTAGCAGGGAGCACAGATACGCAGTATTTT
TRBV19	TRBD2	.	TRBJ2-2	CASMEVAGGHTGELFF	TGTGCCAGTATGGAGGTAGCGGGGGGTCACACCGGGGAGCTGTTTTTT
TRBV19	.	.	TRBJ1-6	CASSLSGGDSPLHF	TGTGCCAGTAGCCTCTCAGGAGGAGATTCACCCCTCCACTTT
TRBV6-5	.	.	TRBJ2-7	CASSRSGLEQYF	TGTGCCAGCAGCCGCTCCGGTCTAGAGCAGTACTTC
TRBV9	TRBD1	.	TRBJ1-2	CASSPRDRVGGYTF	TGTGCCAGCAGCCCCCGGGACAGGGTGGGTGGCTACACCTTC
TRBV28	.	.	TRBJ2-3	CASSQAGRGGTDTQYF	TGTGCCAGCAGTCAGGCGGGGAGAGGGGGCACAGATACGCAGTATTTT